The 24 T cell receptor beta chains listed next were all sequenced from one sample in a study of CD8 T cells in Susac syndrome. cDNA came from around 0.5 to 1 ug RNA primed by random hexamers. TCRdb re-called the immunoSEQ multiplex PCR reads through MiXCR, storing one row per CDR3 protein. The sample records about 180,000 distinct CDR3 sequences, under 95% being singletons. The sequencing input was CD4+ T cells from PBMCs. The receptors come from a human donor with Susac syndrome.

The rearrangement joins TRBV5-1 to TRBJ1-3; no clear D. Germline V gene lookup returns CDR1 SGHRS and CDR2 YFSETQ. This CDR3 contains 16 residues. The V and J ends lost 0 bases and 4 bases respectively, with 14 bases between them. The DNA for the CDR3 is TGCGCCAGCAGCTTGGTTCCGCTGAGGACGGGAAACACCATATATTTT. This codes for CASSLVPLRTGNTIYF.

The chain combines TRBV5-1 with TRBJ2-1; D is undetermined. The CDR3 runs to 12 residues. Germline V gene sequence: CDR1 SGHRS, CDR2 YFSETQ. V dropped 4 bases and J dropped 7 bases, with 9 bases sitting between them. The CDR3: CASSPTWNEQFF. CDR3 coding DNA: TGCGCCAGCAGCCCCACATGGAATGAGCAGTTCTTC. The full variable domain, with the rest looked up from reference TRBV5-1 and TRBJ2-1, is KAGVTQTPRYLIKTRGQQVTLSCSPISGHRSVSWYQQTPGQGLQFLFEYFSETQRNKGNFPGRFSGRQFSNSRSEMNVSTLELGDSALYLCASSPTWNEQFFGPGTRLTVL.

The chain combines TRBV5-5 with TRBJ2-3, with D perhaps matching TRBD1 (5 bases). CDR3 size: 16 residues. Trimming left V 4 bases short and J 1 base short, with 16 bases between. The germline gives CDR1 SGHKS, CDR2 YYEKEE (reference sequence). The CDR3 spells CASSMGWQGGTDTQYF. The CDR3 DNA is TGTGCCAGCAGCATGGGGTGGCAGGGCGGCACAGATACGCAGTATTTT.

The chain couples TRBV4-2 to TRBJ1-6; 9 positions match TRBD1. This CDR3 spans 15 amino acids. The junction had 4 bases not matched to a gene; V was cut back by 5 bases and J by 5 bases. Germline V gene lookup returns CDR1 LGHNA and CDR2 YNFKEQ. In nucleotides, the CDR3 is TGTGCCAGCAGCAGGGGACAGGGAGATAATTCACCCCTCCACTTT. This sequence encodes CASSRGQGDNSPLHF.

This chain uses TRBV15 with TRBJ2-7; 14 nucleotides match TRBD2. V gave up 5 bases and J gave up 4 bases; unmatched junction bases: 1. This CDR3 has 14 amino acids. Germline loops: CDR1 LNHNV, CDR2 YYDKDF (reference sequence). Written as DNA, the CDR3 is TGTGCCACCAGCGGGACTAGCGGGGGTTACGAGCAGTACTTC. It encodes CATSGTSGGYEQYF.

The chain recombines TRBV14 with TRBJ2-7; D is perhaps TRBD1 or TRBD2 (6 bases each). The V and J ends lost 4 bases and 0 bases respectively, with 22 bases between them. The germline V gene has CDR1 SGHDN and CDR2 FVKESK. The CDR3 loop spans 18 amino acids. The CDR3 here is CASSRGTRTWDASYEQYF. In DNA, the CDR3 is TGTGCCAGCAGCCGCGGGACACGGACCTGGGACGCCTCCTACGAGCAGTACTTC.

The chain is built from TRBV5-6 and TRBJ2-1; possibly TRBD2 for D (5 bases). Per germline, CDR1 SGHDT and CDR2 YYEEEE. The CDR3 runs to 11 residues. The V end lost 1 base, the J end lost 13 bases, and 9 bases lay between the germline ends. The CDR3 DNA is TGTGCCAGCAGCTTGAGGGCGGGTCAGTTCTTC. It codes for CASSLRAGQFF.

Written as DNA, the CDR3 is TGTGCCAGCAGTTACACAGGGGTCCTCACCGGGGAGCTGTTTTTT. Translating gives CASSYTGVLTGELFF. The chain employs TRBV6-2 or TRBV6-3 and TRBJ2-2, with 7 bases fitting TRBD1. The V and J ends lost 2 bases and 4 bases, in that order; junction bases with no gene match: 4. This CDR3 region has 15 residues. CDR1 and CDR2 (germline): MNHEY, SVGEGT.

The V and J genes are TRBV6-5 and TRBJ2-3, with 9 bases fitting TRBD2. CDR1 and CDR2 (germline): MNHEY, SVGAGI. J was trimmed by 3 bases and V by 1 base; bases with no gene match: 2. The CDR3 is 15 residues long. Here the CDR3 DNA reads TGTGCCAGCAGTTACTATGGACTAGCGACAGATACGCAGTATTTT. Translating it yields CASSYYGLATDTQYF.

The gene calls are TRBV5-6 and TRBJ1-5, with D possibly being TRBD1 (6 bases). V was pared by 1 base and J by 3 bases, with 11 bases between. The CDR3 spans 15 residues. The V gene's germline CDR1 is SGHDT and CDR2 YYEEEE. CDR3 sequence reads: CASSLRAGANQPQHF. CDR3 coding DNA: TGTGCCAGCAGCTTGCGGGCAGGGGCCAATCAGCCCCAGCATTTT.

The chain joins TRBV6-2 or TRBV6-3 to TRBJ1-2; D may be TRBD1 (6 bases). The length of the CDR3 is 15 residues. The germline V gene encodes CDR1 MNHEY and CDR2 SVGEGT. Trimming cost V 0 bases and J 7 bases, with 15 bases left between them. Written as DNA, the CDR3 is TGTGCCAGCAGTTACTCGTATCGGGGGCAGGTTGGCTACACCTTC. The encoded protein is CASSYSYRGQVGYTF.

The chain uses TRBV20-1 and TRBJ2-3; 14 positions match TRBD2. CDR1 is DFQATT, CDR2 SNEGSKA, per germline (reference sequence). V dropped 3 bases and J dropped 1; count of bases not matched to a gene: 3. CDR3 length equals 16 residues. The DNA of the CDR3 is TGCAGTGCTAGTAGGGGACTAGCGGGGGGCACAGATACGCAGTATTTT. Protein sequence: CSASRGLAGGTDTQYF.

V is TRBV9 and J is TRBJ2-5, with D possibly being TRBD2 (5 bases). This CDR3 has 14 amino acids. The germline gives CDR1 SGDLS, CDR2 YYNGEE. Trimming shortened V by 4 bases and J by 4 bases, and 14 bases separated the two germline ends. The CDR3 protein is CASSRTPGGETQYF. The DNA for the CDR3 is TGTGCCAGCAGCAGGACCCCTGGAGGAGAGACCCAGTACTTC.

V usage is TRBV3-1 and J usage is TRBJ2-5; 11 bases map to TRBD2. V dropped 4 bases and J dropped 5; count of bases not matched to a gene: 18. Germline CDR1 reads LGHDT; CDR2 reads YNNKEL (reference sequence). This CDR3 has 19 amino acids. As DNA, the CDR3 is TGTGCCAGCAGCCCCAGCGGGAGTAGCGGGGGGGTAAGCCGGGAGACCCAGTACTTC. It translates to CASSPSGSSGGVSRETQYF.

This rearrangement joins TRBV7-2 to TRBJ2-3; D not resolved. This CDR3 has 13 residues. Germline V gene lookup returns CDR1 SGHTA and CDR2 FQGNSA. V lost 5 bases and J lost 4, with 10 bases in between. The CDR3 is CASSTQSADTQYF. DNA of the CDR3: TGTGCCAGCAGCACCCAGAGCGCAGATACGCAGTATTTT.

Here the CDR3 reads CASSLASFTGELFF. Here the CDR3 DNA reads TGTGCCAGCAGCTTGGCCAGCTTCACCGGGGAGCTGTTTTTT. The chain carries TRBV5-5 and TRBJ2-2; D gene ambiguous. Germline V gene sequence: CDR1 SGHKS, CDR2 YYEKEE (reference sequence). This CDR3 is built from 14 residues. Trimming took 0 bases from V and 4 from J, leaving 7 bases between them.

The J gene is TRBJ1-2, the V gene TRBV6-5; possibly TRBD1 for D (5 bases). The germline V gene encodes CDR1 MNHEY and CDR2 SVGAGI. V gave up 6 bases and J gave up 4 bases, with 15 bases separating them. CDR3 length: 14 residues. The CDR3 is CASSPTIDSYGYTF. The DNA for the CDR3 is TGTGCCAGCAGCCCTACTATCGACAGCTATGGCTACACCTTC.

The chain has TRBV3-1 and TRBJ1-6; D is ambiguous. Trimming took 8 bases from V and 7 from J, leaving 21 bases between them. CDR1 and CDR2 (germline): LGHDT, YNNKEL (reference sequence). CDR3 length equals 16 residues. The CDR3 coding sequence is TGTGCCAGCGCCACGACGACCGGGAACCGCAATTCACCCCTCCACTTT. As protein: CASATTTGNRNSPLHF.

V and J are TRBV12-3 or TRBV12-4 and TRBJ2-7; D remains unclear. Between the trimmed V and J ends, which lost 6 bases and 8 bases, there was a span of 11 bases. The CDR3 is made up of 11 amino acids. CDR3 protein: CASSNRVQQYF. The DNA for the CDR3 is TGTGCCAGCAGCAATAGGGTGCAGCAGTACTTC.

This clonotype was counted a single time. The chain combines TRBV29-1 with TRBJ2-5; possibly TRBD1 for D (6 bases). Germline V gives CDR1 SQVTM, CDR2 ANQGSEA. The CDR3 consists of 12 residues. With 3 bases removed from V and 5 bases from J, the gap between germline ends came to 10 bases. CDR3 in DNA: TGCAGCGTTGACCAGGGGTTGGAGACCCAGTACTTC. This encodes CSVDQGLETQYF. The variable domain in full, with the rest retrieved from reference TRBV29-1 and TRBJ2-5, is SAVISQKPSRDICQRGTSLTIQCQVDSQVTMMFWYRQQPGQSLTLIATANQGSEATYESGFVIDKFPISRPNLTFSTLTVSNMSPEDSSIYLCSVDQGLETQYFGPGTRLLVL.

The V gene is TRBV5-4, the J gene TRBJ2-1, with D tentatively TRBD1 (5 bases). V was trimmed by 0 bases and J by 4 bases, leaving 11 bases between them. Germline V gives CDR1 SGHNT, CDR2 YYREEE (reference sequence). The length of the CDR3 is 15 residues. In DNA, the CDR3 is TGTGCCAGCAGCTTGGAAACAGGCTTATACAATGAGCAGTTCTTC. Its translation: CASSLETGLYNEQFF.

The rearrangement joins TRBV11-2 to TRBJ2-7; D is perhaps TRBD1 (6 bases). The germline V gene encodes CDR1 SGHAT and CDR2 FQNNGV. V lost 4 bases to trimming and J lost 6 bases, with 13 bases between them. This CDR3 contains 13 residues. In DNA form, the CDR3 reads TGTGCCAGCAGCTCGATGACAGGCTCCGAGCAGTACTTC. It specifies CASSSMTGSEQYF.

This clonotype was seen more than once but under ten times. CDR3 residues: CASSPGGPGANVLTF. The CDR3 nucleotides are TGTGCCAGCAGCCCGGGGGGGCCTGGGGCCAACGTCCTGACTTTC. V gene TRBV4-2 combines with J gene TRBJ2-6, with 8 bases aligning to TRBD2. The CDR3 runs to 15 residues. Germline lookup yields CDR1 LGHNA and CDR2 YNFKEQ. The junction had 1 base not matched to a gene; V was cut back by 4 bases and J by 2 bases.

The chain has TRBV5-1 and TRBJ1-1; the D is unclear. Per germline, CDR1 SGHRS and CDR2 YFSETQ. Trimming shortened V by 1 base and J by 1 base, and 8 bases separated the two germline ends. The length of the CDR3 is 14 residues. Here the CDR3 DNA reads TGCGCCAGCAGCTTGCTTCGGGAGAACACTGAAGCTTTCTTT. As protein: CASSLLRENTEAFF.